Shown below are 22 T cell receptor beta chains from a single sample sequenced in a study of T cell repertoires in cytomegalovirus infection. TCRdb re-called the reads with MiXCR, one entry per CDR3 protein. The sample lists almost 550,000 distinct CDR3 sequences; 15% to 20% were seen once. The specimen sequenced was CD8+ T cells from PBMCs. These receptors were collected from a human donor in good health (CMV status not recorded). Some clones in this sample may be carry-over from other donors' samples.

Worth noting for this clonotype: This may arise from a read error, as a much more abundant clone is one base away. J is TRBJ1-1 and V is TRBV6-5; a weak D match, TRBD1 (5 bases). The germline V and J ends were trimmed by 2 bases and 0 bases, with 10 bases remaining between them. Germline V lookup: CDR1 MNHEY, CDR2 SVGAGI. The CDR3 covers 15 residues. CDR3 loop: CASSYHEGMNTEAFF. CDR3 DNA: TGTGCCAGCAGTTACCACGAGGGGATGAACACTGAAGCTTTCTTT.

This clonotype was recorded at least ten times. V gene TRBV11-2 combines with J gene TRBJ2-1; D is perhaps TRBD1 (6 bases). The CDR3 runs to 15 residues. The V end lost 6 bases, the J end lost 0 bases, and 12 bases lay between the germline ends. Germline-derived CDR1 and CDR2 are SGHAT and FQNNGV. The CDR3 loop reads CASRDRSSSYNEQFF. CDR3 nucleotides: TGTGCCAGCAGAGACAGGTCCAGCTCCTACAATGAGCAGTTCTTC.

This clonotype has just a few counts. The chain recombines TRBV29-1 with TRBJ1-4; D remains unclear. The germline gives CDR1 SQVTM, CDR2 ANQGSEA. This CDR3 is 11 amino acids long. V lost 7 bases, J lost 7 bases, and 10 bases lay in between. In DNA form, the CDR3 reads TGCAGCGCCGTAAGCGGTGAAAAACTGTTTTTT. It is translated as CSAVSGEKLFF.

Many counts were recorded for this clonotype. The chain has TRBV11-2 and TRBJ2-7, with 8 nucleotides matching TRBD1. Germline CDR1 and CDR2: SGHAT and FQNNGV. The CDR3 is 17 amino acids. The J segment lost 11 bases and the V segment lost 1 base, leaving 19 bases of the junction unmatched. The CDR3 here is CASSLAGGTGVQRAEYF. The CDR3, as DNA: TGTGCCAGCAGCTTAGCGGGCGGGACAGGTGTTCAACGCGCGGAGTACTTC.

This clonotype has a handful of counts. With a much larger clone just one base away, this may be a read error. This chain uses TRBV7-9 with TRBJ1-5; D may be TRBD1 (5 bases). Deletions cut 5 bases from V and 3 bases from J, with 11 bases between. Germline assignment: CDR1 SEHNR and CDR2 FQNEAQ (reference sequence). CDR3 length equals 14 residues. The CDR3 spells CASSNGGTNQPQHF. In DNA, the CDR3 is TGTGCCAGCAGCAACGGGGGGACCAATCAGCCCCAGCATTTT.

There are a few counts of this clonotype. The chain joins TRBV20-1 to TRBJ2-7; 7 bases align to TRBD1. Trimming cost V 0 bases and J 6 bases; bases outside gene matches: 11. The V gene's germline CDR1 is DFQATT and CDR2 SNEGSKA (reference sequence). The CDR3 loop spans 15 amino acids. The CDR3 loop is CSAREPGQRSREQYF. Here the CDR3 DNA reads TGCAGTGCTAGAGAGCCGGGACAGCGTAGCCGCGAGCAGTACTTC.

A note on this clonotype: A much larger clone differs by one base, so this may be a read error. Lacking the conserved final phenylalanine or tryptophan, this CDR3 likely reflects a read error. V is TRBV7-6 and J is TRBJ2-5, with D unclear. Deletions cut 2 bases from V and 1 base from J, with 11 bases between. There are 15 residues in the CDR3. CDR1 is SGHVS, CDR2 FNYEAQ, per germline. This CDR3 is CASSLTWGFQETQYS. In nucleotides, the CDR3 is TGTGCCAGCAGCTTAACATGGGGATTCCAAGAGACCCAGTACTCC.

The table lists this clonotype with many counts. CDR3 region: CASSEGYNEQFF. CDR3 DNA: TGTGCCAGCAGTGAAGGATACAATGAGCAGTTCTTC. The chain employs TRBV6-1 and TRBJ2-1; D unresolved. Trimming cost V 1 base and J 4 bases, with 2 bases left between them. CDR1 is MNHNS, CDR2 SASEGT, per germline. This CDR3 spans 12 amino acids.

This clonotype occurred many times. J is TRBJ2-1 and V is TRBV28; possibly TRBD1 for D (6 bases). Germline V gene data show CDR1 as MDHEN and CDR2 as SYDVKM. The V gene lost 5 bases and the J gene lost 0 bases, with 17 bases spanning the gap. The CDR3 is 17 residues long. The CDR3 is CASSPDGQLGSYNEQFF. DNA of the CDR3: TGTGCCAGCAGTCCAGACGGACAGCTAGGCTCCTACAATGAGCAGTTCTTC. Filled out from reference TRBV28 and TRBJ2-1, the complete variable domain reads DVKVTQSSRYLVKRTGEKVFLECVQDMDHENMFWYRQDPGLGLRLIYFSYDVKMKEKGDIPEGYSVSREKKERFSLILESASTNQTSMYLCASSPDGQLGSYNEQFFGPGTRLTVL.

This clonotype was recorded at least ten times. This chain joins TRBV7-9 and TRBJ1-1, with D possibly being TRBD1 (6 bases). Trimming pared 5 bases from V and 1 base from J, leaving 11 bases between. Germline V lookup: CDR1 SEHNR, CDR2 FQNEAQ (reference sequence). This CDR3 spans 14 amino acids. The CDR3 sequence: CASSDRLRNTEAFF. CDR3 DNA sequence: TGTGCCAGCAGCGACAGGTTAAGGAACACTGAAGCTTTCTTT.

This clonotype was recorded at least ten times. The chain links TRBV7-3 to TRBJ2-3; a possible D gene is TRBD2 (5 bases). The germline V gene has CDR1 SGHTA and CDR2 FQGTGA. Trimming removed 5 bases at V and 1 base at J, with 10 bases between. The CDR3 spans 14 residues. DNA of the CDR3: TGTGCCAGCAGCCCTTCAGCGGGCACAGATACGCAGTATTTT. It yields the protein CASSPSAGTDTQYF.

The V call is TRBV12-3 or TRBV12-4, the J call TRBJ2-7; a possible D gene is TRBD2 (6 bases). The germline V and J ends were trimmed by 9 bases and 3 bases, with 15 bases remaining between them. There are 13 residues in the CDR3. The DNA for the CDR3 is TGTGCCAGTAGGAAGGGACTCCTCTACGAGCAGTACTTC. As protein: CASRKGLLYEQYF.

The V and J genes are TRBV28 and TRBJ1-3; maybe TRBD1 (5 bases). CDR3 length: 14 amino acids. The germline V gene has CDR1 MDHEN and CDR2 SYDVKM. V lost 3 bases, J lost 0 bases, and 6 bases lay in between. The CDR3 DNA reads as TGTGCCAGCAGTTTGGGGCACTCTGGAAACACCATATATTTT. Its protein is CASSLGHSGNTIYF.

A note on this clonotype: Given the absence of the conserved phenylalanine or tryptophan at the CDR3 end, a read error is likely. The rearrangement links TRBV27 to TRBJ2-5; TRBD2 matches at 11 bases. CDR3 length: 15 amino acids. Germline assignment: CDR1 MNHEY and CDR2 SMNVEV (reference sequence). The trim removed 3 bases at V and 5 bases at J, leaving 5 bases unmatched. The DNA for the CDR3 is TGTGCCAGCAGTTTCCTAGCGGGGGGTTTGGAGACCCAGTACTTA. Encoded protein: CASSFLAGGLETQYL.

Many counts were recorded for this clonotype. The V and J genes are TRBV7-3 and TRBJ2-6; D ambiguous. The ends were cut back, 5 bases at V and 1 base at J, with 9 bases in the middle. The V gene's germline CDR1 is SGHTA and CDR2 FQGTGA. The CDR3 has 15 amino acids. Written as DNA, the CDR3 is TGTGCCAGCAGCCCCTTCAGTTCTGGGGCCAACGTCCTGACTTTC. Its translation is CASSPFSSGANVLTF.

This clonotype was seen many times. The rearrangement joins TRBV7-3 to TRBJ2-1; 13 bases agree with TRBD2. This CDR3 comprises 16 residues. The germline CDR1 and CDR2 sequences are SGHTA and FQGTGA. V trimming: 3 bases; J trimming: 5 bases; junction bases outside the gene matches: 4. CDR3: CASSLGTSGDHNEQFF. In nucleotides, the CDR3 is TGTGCCAGCAGCTTGGGGACTAGCGGGGATCACAATGAGCAGTTCTTC.

With regard to this clonotype: Relative to the germline gene, one junction end is altered; a read error may explain this. The chain joins TRBV29-1 to TRBJ1-1; 7 bases fit TRBD1. This CDR3 is built from 12 residues. Germline CDR1 SQVTM, CDR2 ANQGSEA. CDR3 DNA: TGCAGCGCAGGGGGGGAGAACGCTGAAGCTTTCTTT. This codes for CSAGGENAEAFF.

This chain links TRBV4-2 with TRBJ1-5; maybe TRBD1 (5 bases). V gave up 3 bases and J gave up 1 base, with 13 bases separating them. This CDR3 contains 16 residues. Germline lookup yields CDR1 LGHNA and CDR2 YNFKEQ. DNA of the CDR3: TGTGCCAGCAGCCAGACCCTGCAGGGCAGCAATCAGCCCCAGCATTTT. Its translation is CASSQTLQGSNQPQHF.

The V call is TRBV27, the J call TRBJ1-5; D uncertain. This CDR3 region has 14 residues. V was trimmed by 2 bases and J by 7 bases, leaving 12 bases between them. Germline loops: CDR1 MNHEY, CDR2 SMNVEV (reference sequence). CDR3 amino acids: CASSLGPLSQPQHF. The CDR3 region has the DNA TGTGCCAGCAGTTTAGGACCGCTGAGCCAGCCCCAGCATTTT.

Many counts were recorded for this clonotype. This chain uses TRBV9 with TRBJ2-2; 8 bases line up with TRBD1. The V segment lost 3 bases and the J segment 11 bases; nucleotides outside the gene matches: 15. The CDR3 runs to 16 residues. CDR1 and CDR2 (germline): SGDLS, YYNGEE. CDR3 loop: CASSESTGAPRGELFF. The CDR3 nucleotides are TGTGCCAGCAGCGAATCGACAGGGGCCCCGCGCGGAGAGCTGTTTTTT.

This clonotype was seen many times. The J gene is TRBJ2-7, the V gene TRBV28; D unclear. Trimming stripped 7 bases from V and 6 bases from J, with 22 bases between. CDR1 is MDHEN and CDR2 is SYDVKM in the germline V gene. The CDR3 spans 15 residues. CDR3 nucleotides: TGTGCCAGCAATCCCCTCTCGTACCTAGTAACCGAGCAGTACTTC. Its protein is CASNPLSYLVTEQYF.

The J gene is TRBJ2-7, the V gene TRBV25-1, with D perhaps TRBD1 or TRBD2 (5 bases each). Germline CDR1 and CDR2: MGHDK and SYGVNS. V was clipped by 7 bases and J by 4 bases, with 17 bases between them. This CDR3 spans 14 amino acids. The CDR3 reads CASTEEERGYEQYF. CDR3 DNA: TGTGCCAGCACCGAGGAGGAGAGGGGATACGAGCAGTACTTC.